What follows are 16 T cell receptor beta chains derived from one specimen sequenced in a study of blood T cells in healthy people across ages. The second PCR ran about 6 to 11 cycles with a sample-barcoded 5' primer and J-beta primers. TCRdb ran MiXCR on the 5' RACE reads and lists one entry per CDR3 protein. The table has about 1.5 million distinct CDR3 sequences, about 42% seen once. What was sequenced was blood. Receptors originate from a woman younger than 35 in good health.

Remarks on this clonotype: Germline and junction disagree at one end, which may indicate a read error. V is TRBV24-1 and J is TRBJ2-1; perhaps TRBD2 as D (6 bases). This CDR3 comprises 14 residues. CDR1 is KGHDR and CDR2 is SFDVKD in the germline V gene. The CDR3 loop reads CATSERGNYSEQFF. The CDR3 region has the DNA TGTGCCACCAGTGAGCGGGGAAATTACAGTGAGCAGTTCTTC.

The CDR3 here is CASNGMSSYNEQFF. The CDR3 nucleotides are TGTGCCAGTAATGGGATGAGCTCCTACAATGAGCAGTTCTTC. V and J are TRBV12-3 or TRBV12-4 and TRBJ2-1; D gene ambiguous. The CDR3 is 14 amino acids. Trimming stripped 9 bases from V and 0 bases from J, with 12 bases between.

This clonotype has just a few counts. This chain joins TRBV12-3 or TRBV12-4 and TRBJ1-2; possible D gene TRBD1, 6 bases. The CDR3 has 15 residues. Trimming removed 1 base from V and 6 bases from J, with 15 bases in between. The CDR3 sequence: CASSLVTGAGDGYTF. In DNA, the CDR3 is TGTGCCAGCAGTTTAGTTACTGGGGCAGGGGATGGCTACACCTTC.

The V and J genes are TRBV13 and TRBJ2-5; D is uncertain. The germline V and J ends were trimmed by 6 bases and 5 bases, with 16 bases remaining between them. CDR1 and CDR2 from the germline V gene are PRHDT and FYEKMQ (reference sequence). This CDR3 has 14 residues. CDR3 DNA: TGTGCCAGCAGTTCCTCGCCCCCTGGGGAGACCCAGTACTTC. Protein product: CASSSSPPGETQYF.

The V gene is TRBV7-2, the J gene TRBJ1-2; D remains ambiguous. The V end lost 5 bases, the J end lost 8 bases, and 12 bases lay between the germline ends. Per the germline V gene, CDR1 is SGHTA and CDR2 is FQGNSA. This CDR3 spans 12 amino acids. The CDR3, as DNA: TGTGCCAGCAGCGGTAGGATGGCCGGCTACACCTTC. It is translated as CASSGRMAGYTF.

This rearrangement joins TRBV25-1 to TRBJ2-1; 8 nucleotides align to TRBD2. With 1 base clipped from V and 4 bases from J, the junction kept 9 bases outside the gene matches. The V gene's germline CDR1 is MGHDK and CDR2 SYGVNS. CDR3 length: 17 residues. CDR3 nucleotide sequence: TGTGCCAGCAGTGAATCCTTTCTTAGCGGGGCTTACAATGAGCAGTTCTTC. Its translation: CASSESFLSGAYNEQFF.

The sample holds a few counts of this clonotype. J is TRBJ2-5 and V is TRBV3-1, with D unclear. The CDR3 has 12 amino acids. Between the trimmed V and J ends, which lost 4 bases and 8 bases, there was a span of 11 bases. The germline CDR1 and CDR2 sequences are LGHDT and YNNKEL (reference sequence). The CDR3 spells CASSPLETTQYF. The CDR3 DNA sequence: TGTGCCAGCAGCCCGCTGGAGACCACCCAGTACTTC.

This clonotype occurred a few times. The J gene is TRBJ1-2, the V gene TRBV20-1, with 10 bases fitting TRBD1. The length of the CDR3 is 15 residues. CDR1 is DFQATT and CDR2 is SNEGSKA in the germline V gene (reference sequence). After removal of 4 bases from V and 1 base from J, the junction contained 6 bases not matched to a gene. This CDR3 reads CSANRDRGVNYGYTF. CDR3 sequence (DNA): TGCAGTGCTAACCGGGACAGGGGTGTTAACTATGGCTACACCTTC.

The rearrangement links TRBV20-1 to TRBJ1-1; a possible D gene is TRBD1 (5 bases). Trimming left V 3 bases short and J 8 bases short, with 16 bases between. This CDR3 has 13 residues. CDR1 is DFQATT and CDR2 is SNEGSKA in the germline V gene (reference sequence). The CDR3 sequence: CSARASGAKEAFF. CDR3 in DNA: TGCAGTGCTAGGGCTTCCGGGGCCAAAGAAGCTTTCTTT.

J is TRBJ1-1 and V is TRBV12-3 or TRBV12-4, with 9 bases that match TRBD1. The CDR3 is made up of 15 amino acids. The trim removed 6 bases at V and 5 bases at J, leaving 10 bases unmatched. CDR3 nucleotide sequence: TGTGCCAGCAGGGAACAGGGGGCGGAGAGTACTGAAGCTTTCTTT. This translates into CASREQGAESTEAFF.

The rearrangement uses TRBV12-3 or TRBV12-4 and TRBJ2-1; D is unresolved. The CDR3 runs to 15 residues. V was trimmed by 3 bases and J by 2 bases, leaving 11 bases between them. CDR3: CASSFNWRPYNEQFF. CDR3 in DNA: TGTGCCAGCAGTTTTAATTGGCGCCCCTACAATGAGCAGTTCTTC.

This clonotype was observed a few times. V usage is TRBV20-1 and J usage is TRBJ2-2, with 8 bases identical to TRBD1. The CDR3 has 14 amino acids. CDR1 and CDR2 (germline): DFQATT, SNEGSKA (reference sequence). The junction had 4 bases not matched to a gene; V was cut back by 6 bases and J by 1 base. The CDR3 loop is CSATGTGNTGELFF. In nucleotides, the CDR3 is TGCAGTGCGACCGGGACAGGGAACACCGGGGAGCTGTTTTTT.

The sample holds many counts of this clonotype. V is TRBV12-3 or TRBV12-4 and J is TRBJ2-4; 12 nucleotides align to TRBD1. V dropped 5 bases and J dropped 8; count of bases not matched to a gene: 7. The CDR3 runs to 15 residues. DNA of the CDR3: TGTGCCAGCAGTCCCCCGGGACAGGGGGCGGACATTCAGTACTTC. This gives the protein CASSPPGQGADIQYF.

The chain links TRBV29-1 to TRBJ1-1; D remains ambiguous. V was pared by 4 bases and J by 2 bases, with 8 bases between. CDR1 and CDR2 (germline): SQVTM, ANQGSEA. The CDR3 contains 12 residues. This CDR3 reads CSVAGINTEAFF. The CDR3 DNA reads TGCAGCGTTGCTGGAATTAACACTGAAGCTTTCTTT.

This clonotype was found many times. The gene calls are TRBV7-3 and TRBJ2-3; D may be TRBD1 (5 bases). The CDR3 has 15 amino acids. Deletions cut 0 bases from V and 0 bases from J, with 7 bases between. Germline lookup yields CDR1 SGHTA and CDR2 FQGTGA. CDR3 amino acids: CASSLTQASTDTQYF. DNA of the CDR3: TGTGCCAGCAGCTTAACACAGGCTAGCACAGATACGCAGTATTTT.

The CDR3 bases are TGTGCCAGCTGCATTGGAAGGGTTTGCAATGAGCAGTTCTTC. Amino acid sequence: CASCIGRVCNEQFF. The chain links TRBV3-1 to TRBJ2-1, with D unresolved. The V and J ends lost 8 bases and 6 bases respectively, with 17 bases between them. Germline V gene lookup returns CDR1 LGHDT and CDR2 YNNKEL (reference sequence). This CDR3 contains 14 residues.